Below are 12 T cell receptor beta chains sequenced from a single sample in a study of beta chain features in type 1 diabetes. Every bit of the isolated RNA underwent reverse transcription, so sequencing read expressed TCRB transcripts. Only in-frame clones appear in the TCRdb table, and some are missing; sequencing was by immunoSEQ multiplex PCR. The data show around 250,000 clones, over 11% seen once. Study-level findings and limits: In all four CD4+ subsets, TCRB CDR3 length was significantly, moderately reduced in type 1 diabetes.

Their recognized antigens are unknown. Sequencing used naive CD4+ T cells from blood. The receptors shown here come from a man younger than 45 with type 1 diabetes.

The genes are TRBV10-3 and TRBJ2-7, with 7 bases identical to TRBD1. Trimming took 6 bases from V and 2 from J; bases not matched to a gene: 7. CDR3 size: 14 residues. Germline V lookup: CDR1 ENHRY, CDR2 SYGVKD. For the CDR3, the DNA is TGTGCCATCAGATCAGGGGGTCTTACCTACGAGCAGTACTTC. Its protein is CAIRSGGLTYEQYF.

Only a few counts were recorded for this clone. CDR3 in DNA: TGTGCCTGGAGTTCGCCGGGACTAGCGGGGACTTACGAGCAGTACTTC. Translation gives CAWSSPGLAGTYEQYF. The chain recombines TRBV30 with TRBJ2-7; 13 bases are shared with TRBD2. The J segment lost 4 bases and the V segment lost 2 bases, leaving 8 bases of the junction unmatched. Germline CDR1 reads GTSNPN; CDR2 reads SVGIG (reference sequence). The CDR3 sequence is 16 residues long.

The J gene is TRBJ1-1, the V gene TRBV30, with no clear D. Per germline, CDR1 GTSNPN and CDR2 SVGIG (reference sequence). CDR3 length equals 12 residues. Trimming left V 1 base short and J 5 bases short, with 8 bases between. CDR3 nucleotides: TGTGCCTGGAGTGCGGTGAGAACTGAAGCTTTCTTT. Protein: CAWSAVRTEAFF.

In this sample, this clone turned up a few times. This sequence joins TRBV5-1 and TRBJ2-2, with D possibly matching TRBD1 (6 bases). The CDR3 runs to 15 residues. V dropped 4 bases and J dropped 2 bases, with 12 bases sitting between them. From germline, CDR1 is SGHRS and CDR2 YFSETQ. The CDR3 loop is CASSRRQVNTGELFF. DNA of the CDR3: TGCGCCAGCAGCAGAAGACAGGTTAACACCGGGGAGCTGTTTTTT.

This rearrangement joins TRBV2 to TRBJ2-5, with a possible D match to TRBD2 (5 bases). This CDR3 region has 13 residues. Trimming took 5 bases from V and 3 from J, leaving 10 bases between them. Germline values: CDR1 SNHLY, CDR2 FYNNEI. The CDR3 nucleotides are TGTGCCAGCAGTCGCGAGGGTGAAGAGACCCAGTACTTC. Its protein product is CASSREGEETQYF. Full variable domain (missing parts from reference TRBV2 and TRBJ2-5): EPEVTQTPSHQVTQMGQEVILRCVPISNHLYFYWYRQILGQKVEFLVSFYNNEISEKSEIFDDQFSVERPDGSNFTLKIRSTKLEDSAMYFCASSREGEETQYFGPGTRLLVL.

There are a few counts of this clone. V gene TRBV11-3 combines with J gene TRBJ2-1; 14 positions agree with TRBD2. CDR3 size: 16 residues. The junction had 5 bases not matched to a gene; V was cut back by 4 bases and J by 6 bases. Germline V CDR1 and CDR2: SGHNT, YENEEA. The CDR3 DNA reads as TGTGCCAGCAGCTCGACTAGCGGGAGGGGATTCAATGAGCAGTTCTTC. Its protein product is CASSSTSGRGFNEQFF.

This clone turned up a few times. The CDR3 sequence: CASSVALGQGHYTF. In DNA, the CDR3 is TGTGCCAGCAGCGTAGCACTAGGACAGGGACACTACACCTTC. This chain joins TRBV9 and TRBJ1-2; 8 positions match TRBD1. The CDR3 contains 14 residues. Germline lookup yields CDR1 SGDLS and CDR2 YYNGEE. The trim removed 0 bases at V and 10 bases at J, leaving 8 bases unmatched.

The CDR3 region has the DNA TGTGCCAGCAGCCTCCGGGACAGGGGGACCGGGGAGCTGTTTTTT. Amino acid sequence: CASSLRDRGTGELFF. The rearrangement joins TRBV5-4 to TRBJ2-2; 11 bases agree with TRBD1. With 4 bases clipped from V and 5 bases from J, the junction kept 4 bases outside the gene matches. The CDR3 covers 15 residues. Germline assignment: CDR1 SGHNT and CDR2 YYREEE (reference sequence).

The chain has TRBV18 and TRBJ1-4; no clear D gene. Trimming cost V 2 bases and J 8 bases, with 15 bases left between them. Germline values: CDR1 KGHSH, CDR2 LQKENI. The CDR3 length is 15 residues. CDR3 in amino acids: CASSPMGPPEEKLFF. The CDR3 region has the DNA TGTGCCAGCTCACCAATGGGCCCTCCTGAAGAAAAACTGTTTTTT.

The chain couples TRBV6-1 to TRBJ1-4; D gene ambiguous. The V and J ends lost 7 bases and 8 bases respectively, with 17 bases between them. The CDR3 covers 14 residues. Germline CDR1 reads MNHNS; CDR2 reads SASEGT. The CDR3 coding sequence is TGTGCCAGCATCCCGGGAGGCCCGGCGGAAAAACTGTTTTTT. It translates to CASIPGGPAEKLFF.

This clone was observed a few times. This chain uses TRBV18 with TRBJ2-3; 12 nucleotides align to TRBD2. The germline V gene has CDR1 KGHSH and CDR2 LQKENI. The CDR3 spans 16 residues. The ends lost 1 base at V and 4 bases at J; junction bases unmatched: 3. The CDR3 spells CASSPRTSGASDTQYF. The CDR3 DNA sequence: TGTGCCAGCTCACCACGGACTAGCGGGGCCTCAGATACGCAGTATTTT.

This clone was counted a few times. CDR3 in amino acids: CASRGLAENSEQYF. As DNA, the CDR3 is TGTGCCAGCAGGGGGCTAGCGGAGAATTCCGAGCAGTACTTC. V is TRBV28 and J is TRBJ2-7; 7 bases are shared with TRBD2. The CDR3 runs to 14 residues. The germline V gene has CDR1 MDHEN and CDR2 SYDVKM. Trimming cost V 6 bases and J 6 bases; bases outside gene matches: 11.